What follows are 30 T cell receptor beta chains derived from one specimen sequenced in a study of T cells after yellow fever vaccination. MiXCR was run by TCRdb on the 5' RACE reads, yielding one entry per CDR3 protein. Among about 260,000 distinct CDR3 sequences, roughly 5.6% were seen once, and the ten largest hold 2.5% to 4%. Sequencing was performed on CD4+ T cells sorted from PBMCs, taken on the day of the yellow fever booster vaccination. The source of these receptors is a man between 18 and 29 years old who received the YFV17D yellow fever vaccine.

This chain uses TRBV4-1 with TRBJ1-3, with D unclear. Trimming shortened V by 3 bases and J by 1 base, and 10 bases separated the two germline ends. Germline CDR1 MGHRA, CDR2 YSYEKL. This CDR3 is built from 15 residues. For the CDR3, the DNA is TGCGCCAGCAGCCAGCACGCGCTATCTGGAAACACCATATATTTT. Translation gives CASSQHALSGNTIYF.

This clonotype has a handful of counts. The rearrangement joins TRBV7-9 to TRBJ1-2, with D unclear. Germline V gene data show CDR1 as SEHNR and CDR2 as FQNEAQ (reference sequence). V dropped 2 bases and J dropped 4 bases, with 5 bases sitting between them. This CDR3 contains 12 residues. DNA of the CDR3: TGTGCCAGCAGCTTACCGGCCTATGGCTACACCTTC. It encodes CASSLPAYGYTF.

The chain employs TRBV5-1 and TRBJ1-4; D remains unclear. Germline CDR1 SGHRS, CDR2 YFSETQ. The V end lost 1 base, the J end lost 0 bases, and 7 bases lay between the germline ends. The CDR3 has 15 residues. The CDR3 DNA sequence: TGCGCCAGCAGCTTGTTTGGAGCAACTAATGAAAAACTGTTTTTT. This encodes CASSLFGATNEKLFF.

This clonotype has ten or more counts. The rearrangement links TRBV5-1 to TRBJ2-1; TRBD2 matches at 7 bases. The CDR3 runs 16 residues. With V trimmed by 6 bases and J by 0 bases, 9 bases remained unmatched. Germline loops: CDR1 SGHRS, CDR2 YFSETQ. For the CDR3, the DNA is TGCGCCAGCACCCCTGCCGGGGGGAGCTCCTACAATGAGCAGTTCTTC. Its protein product is CASTPAGGSSYNEQFF.

The V gene is TRBV9, the J gene TRBJ1-1; D may be TRBD1 (5 bases). Trimming left V 3 bases short and J 7 bases short, with 19 bases between. Germline-derived CDR1 and CDR2 are SGDLS and YYNGEE. This CDR3 spans 15 amino acids. The CDR3 sequence: CASSAGGAARGEAFF. In DNA, the CDR3 is TGTGCCAGCAGCGCCGGCGGCGCAGCGAGGGGTGAAGCTTTCTTT.

V and J are TRBV20-1 and TRBJ2-1; D is perhaps TRBD1 (5 bases). Germline V gene sequence: CDR1 DFQATT, CDR2 SNEGSKA (reference sequence). Trimming took off 1 base at V and 4 bases at J, with 14 bases between the two ends. This CDR3 region has 15 residues. CDR3 in amino acids: CSARVRGSAYNEQFF. The CDR3 DNA reads TGCAGTGCTAGAGTAAGGGGATCGGCTTACAATGAGCAGTTCTTC.

This clonotype was seen a few times. The CDR3 loop is CASSPDPGGEKLFF. CDR3 bases: TGTGCCAGCAGCCCAGACCCGGGTGGGGAAAAACTGTTTTTT. The chain combines TRBV7-2 with TRBJ1-4, with D uncertain. V lost 5 bases and J lost 8, with 15 bases in between. The CDR3 contains 14 residues. CDR1 and CDR2 (germline): SGHTA, FQGNSA.

This clonotype was seen a few times. The chain joins TRBV4-1 to TRBJ1-4; TRBD1 matches at 8 bases. V trimming: 1 base; J trimming: 4 bases; junction bases outside the gene matches: 8. CDR1 and CDR2 (germline): MGHRA, YSYEKL. The CDR3 is 17 residues long. This CDR3 is CASSQAGQAFVNEKLFF. The CDR3 DNA reads TGCGCCAGCAGCCAAGCGGGACAGGCCTTTGTTAATGAAAAACTGTTTTTT.

The chain links TRBV7-3 to TRBJ2-3; TRBD1 aligns across 8 bases. This CDR3 region has 15 residues. Germline V CDR1 and CDR2: SGHTA, FQGTGA. Trimming at V came to 5 bases and at J to 1 base, leaving 5 bases not matched to a gene. The CDR3 loop is CASSQRGQGTDTQYF. CDR3 sequence (DNA): TGTGCCAGCAGCCAAAGGGGACAGGGCACAGATACGCAGTATTTT.

This rearrangement joins TRBV5-1 to TRBJ1-1; no firm D call. Trimming cost V 5 bases and J 2 bases, with 10 bases left between them. The CDR3 spans 13 residues. Germline values: CDR1 SGHRS, CDR2 YFSETQ. The CDR3 DNA reads as TGCGCCAGCAGATTTGCGGATAACACTGAAGCTTTCTTT. Its translation is CASRFADNTEAFF.

Ten or more counts support this clonotype. The rearrangement joins TRBV6-6 to TRBJ1-1; possible D gene TRBD1, 5 bases. The CDR3 runs 13 residues. CDR1 and CDR2 from the germline V gene are MNHNY and SVGAGI (reference sequence). V gave up 8 bases and J gave up 7 bases, with 17 bases separating them. DNA of the CDR3: TGTGCCAGCCAAGTTCAGGGCGGGGGTGAAGCTTTCTTT. Protein sequence: CASQVQGGGEAFF.

V usage is TRBV5-6 and J usage is TRBJ1-2, with no clear D. The germline V gene has CDR1 SGHDT and CDR2 YYEEEE. V was cut by 4 bases and J by 3 bases, with 10 bases left in between. The CDR3 length is 13 residues. CDR3 residues: CASSPPWDYGYTF. The CDR3 DNA reads as TGTGCCAGCAGCCCTCCGTGGGACTATGGCTACACCTTC.

This clonotype was recorded many times. The rearrangement uses TRBV5-6 and TRBJ2-3; TRBD2 aligns across 9 bases. CDR3 length: 14 residues. Unmatched junction bases numbered 7, after V lost 7 bases and J lost 4 bases. Germline CDR1 SGHDT, CDR2 YYEEEE. The DNA for the CDR3 is TGTGCCAGCTTCGTAGCGGGGGCCGCAGATACGCAGTATTTT. Translating it yields CASFVAGAADTQYF. The whole variable domain, filled in from reference TRBV5-6 and TRBJ2-3, reads DAGVTQSPTHLIKTRGQQVTLRCSPKSGHDTVSWYQQALGQGPQFIFQYYEEEERQRGNFPDRFSGHQFPNYSSELNVNALLLGDSALYLCASFVAGAADTQYFGPGTRLTVL.

This clonotype was counted ten times or more. The chain links TRBV5-6 to TRBJ2-6; D ambiguous. The CDR3 consists of 15 residues. The V gene's germline CDR1 is SGHDT and CDR2 YYEEEE. Trimming removed 0 bases from V and 1 base from J, with 5 bases in between. The CDR3 DNA is TGTGCCAGCAGCTTGGGCGTATCTGGGGCCAACGTCCTGACTTTC. It translates to CASSLGVSGANVLTF.

The sample holds many counts of this clonotype. This chain links TRBV15 with TRBJ2-5; 7 bases fit TRBD2. Germline V CDR1 and CDR2: LNHNV, YYDKDF (reference sequence). The CDR3 is 16 residues long. V shed 0 bases and J 5 bases; nucleotides not matched to a gene: 9. The CDR3 DNA follows: TGTGCCACCAGCAGAGATCGACTAGCTTTGAGGGAGACCCAGTACTTC. Translating gives CATSRDRLALRETQYF.

V gene TRBV3-1 combines with J gene TRBJ1-5; no clear D gene. CDR3 length: 14 amino acids. Trimming left V 6 bases short and J 7 bases short, with 16 bases between. Germline V gene lookup returns CDR1 LGHDT and CDR2 YNNKEL (reference sequence). CDR3: CASRLERGGQPQHF. The CDR3 nucleotides read TGTGCCAGCAGGCTTGAGCGCGGTGGACAGCCCCAGCATTTT.

This clonotype turned up a few times. The chain has TRBV7-9 and TRBJ2-5, with TRBD2 matching 7 bases. J gave up 5 bases and V 1 base, and 4 bases lay outside the gene matches. CDR1 SEHNR and CDR2 FQNEAQ come from the germline V gene (reference sequence). The CDR3 is 14 amino acids. CDR3 bases: TGTGCCAGCAGCTTAGGACTAGCTCTCGAGACCCAGTACTTC. Residues: CASSLGLALETQYF.

This chain links TRBV28 with TRBJ2-3, with D possibly matching TRBD1 (5 bases). This CDR3 contains 17 residues. Trimming removed 1 base from V and 2 bases from J, with 16 bases in between. CDR1 and CDR2 (germline): MDHEN, SYDVKM. The CDR3 reads CASSLYLGARVTDTQYF. CDR3 in DNA: TGTGCCAGCAGTTTATATTTAGGGGCCCGAGTCACAGATACGCAGTATTTT. Drawing the rest from reference TRBV28 and TRBJ2-3, the complete variable domain is DVKVTQSSRYLVKRTGEKVFLECVQDMDHENMFWYRQDPGLGLRLIYFSYDVKMKEKGDIPEGYSVSREKKERFSLILESASTNQTSMYLCASSLYLGARVTDTQYFGPGTRLTVL.

In nucleotides, the CDR3 is TGTGCCAGCAGTCGGACAGGTCGAGGAGAAAAACTGTTTTTT. This codes for CASSRTGRGEKLFF. The chain carries TRBV7-9 and TRBJ1-4; 7 bases align to TRBD1. Germline-derived CDR1 and CDR2 are SEHNR and FQNEAQ (reference sequence). The CDR3 has 14 amino acids. Germline trimming cut 6 bases from V and 8 bases from J; bases unmatched to any gene: 9.

This clonotype has a count of ten or more. V is TRBV5-4 and J is TRBJ1-6; D unclear. Germline V lookup: CDR1 SGHNT, CDR2 YYREEE (reference sequence). This CDR3 region has 15 residues. Trimming removed 2 bases at V and 4 bases at J, with 10 bases between. The CDR3 coding sequence is TGTGCCAGCAGCTTATCAAGCGGGTATAATTCACCCCTCCACTTT. Protein: CASSLSSGYNSPLHF.

This clonotype was recorded many times. The chain is built from TRBV24-1 and TRBJ2-3; D is perhaps TRBD1 or TRBD2 (5 bases each). The CDR3 covers 12 residues. Trimming pared 9 bases from V and 2 bases from J, leaving 8 bases between. Germline V gene data show CDR1 as KGHDR and CDR2 as SFDVKD. This CDR3 is CATEGNTDTQYF. The CDR3 bases are TGTGCCACCGAGGGGAACACAGATACGCAGTATTTT.

This clonotype came up a few times. V is TRBV20-1 and J is TRBJ1-2, with TRBD1 identical over 8 bases. J lost 7 bases, V lost 5 bases, and 3 bases had no gene match. Germline assignment: CDR1 DFQATT and CDR2 SNEGSKA (reference sequence). The CDR3 consists of 11 residues. The CDR3 nucleotides are TGCAGTGCTTCCAGGGGGCCTGGCTACACCTTC. It is translated as CSASRGPGYTF.

This clonotype was seen a few times. The chain recombines TRBV25-1 with TRBJ2-3, with TRBD2 matching 7 bases. CDR1 and CDR2 from the germline V gene are MGHDK and SYGVNS. With V trimmed by 2 bases and J by 6 bases, 5 bases remained unmatched. This CDR3 region has 14 residues. The CDR3 DNA is TGTGCCAGCAGTGAAGCGGGGGTGCATGATACGCAGTATTTT. It yields the protein CASSEAGVHDTQYF.

This clonotype showed up just a few times. The V call is TRBV5-5, the J call TRBJ2-5; no definite D call. Germline lookup yields CDR1 SGHKS and CDR2 YYEKEE (reference sequence). The CDR3 spans 14 residues. V lost 2 bases and J lost 5, with 13 bases in between. CDR3: CASSFGSRSETQYF. The DNA for the CDR3 is TGTGCCAGCAGCTTCGGCTCCCGGTCCGAGACCCAGTACTTC.

In its sample, this clonotype was seen many times. The V call is TRBV20-1, the J call TRBJ2-7, with 7 bases that match TRBD2. Germline V CDR1 and CDR2: DFQATT, SNEGSKA (reference sequence). This CDR3 is 11 amino acids long. V gave up 5 bases and J gave up 3 bases; unmatched junction bases: 1. CDR3 sequence reads: CSAGGGYEQYV. CDR3 coding DNA: TGCAGTGCTGGCGGGGGCTACGAGCAGTACGTC.

This clonotype has at least ten counts. The chain carries TRBV10-3 and TRBJ2-5, with 9 positions matching TRBD2. J was trimmed by 0 bases and V by 6 bases; bases with no gene match: 2. This CDR3 contains 14 residues. Germline V lookup: CDR1 ENHRY, CDR2 SYGVKD. CDR3 DNA: TGTGCCATCAGGTCTAGCGGGGACCAAGAGACCCAGTACTTC. Translation gives CAIRSSGDQETQYF.

This clonotype was counted between two and nine times. This sequence joins TRBV4-3 and TRBJ2-3, with D perhaps given as TRBD1 or TRBD2 (5 bases each). V was shortened by 0 bases and J by 6 bases, with 22 bases between the two germline ends. Looked up from germline, CDR1 is LGHNA and CDR2 is YSLEER. The CDR3 covers 18 residues. CDR3 sequence: CASSQDRARPGPGDTQYF. The CDR3 DNA is TGCGCCAGCAGCCAAGATCGGGCCCGTCCGGGGCCAGGCGATACGCAGTATTTT.

The chain has TRBV4-2 and TRBJ2-3; weak D call: TRBD2 (6 bases). There are 16 residues in the CDR3. The V end was cut by 2 bases, the J end by 4 bases, with 16 bases between. Germline CDR1 and CDR2: LGHNA and YNFKEQ. CDR3 nucleotide sequence: TGTGCCAGCAGCCAAACCCCCCTTCGCGGGGCAGATACGCAGTATTTT. Translation gives CASSQTPLRGADTQYF.

This clonotype has a count of ten or more. This sequence joins TRBV7-9 and TRBJ2-2; 13 bases are shared with TRBD2. The CDR3 is 18 amino acids. The V gene end was trimmed by 4 bases and the J gene end by 2 bases; junction bases not matched to a gene: 7. Germline V CDR1 and CDR2: SEHNR, FQNEAQ (reference sequence). CDR3 protein: CASSSSGTSGANTGELFF. Written as DNA, the CDR3 is TGTGCCAGCAGCTCTTCCGGGACTAGCGGGGCCAACACCGGGGAGCTGTTTTTT.

The table lists this clonotype with a few counts. This sequence joins TRBV12-3 or TRBV12-4 and TRBJ2-5, with 8 bases that match TRBD1. Trimming at V came to 6 bases and at J to 2 bases, leaving 8 bases not matched to a gene. The CDR3 covers 15 residues. DNA for the CDR3: TGTGCCAGCAGCTACAGAAGGACAGGGCAAGAGACCCAGTACTTC. It translates to CASSYRRTGQETQYF.